The TCR beta chain described here comes from a study of cytomegalovirus exposure and HLA in healthy donors. The length of the CDR3 is 11 residues. Trimming shortened V by 5 bases and J by 7 bases, and 9 bases separated the two germline ends. CDR1 is MNHEY and CDR2 is SVGAGI in the germline V gene. Amplification used 60 Vbeta primers and 13 Jbeta primers. TCRdb keeps only in-frame clones here, not all; method: immunoSEQ multiplex PCR. Among 95,000 to 150,000 clones, approximately 67% were seen once, and the ten largest hold about 1.5%. The receptor was derived from a man between 18 and 29 years old in good health and CMV-seronegative. The sample was PBMCs. The V call is TRBV6-5, the J call TRBJ2-7, with a tentative D call TRBD1 (6 bases). The CDR3 loop is CASSPQGEQYF. CDR3 nucleotide sequence: TGTGCCAGCAGTCCCCAGGGGGAGCAGTACTTC.